Detailed here is one TCR beta chain. The sample belongs to a study of blood T cell repertoires in COVID-19. Looking at the study overall: Sample material is recorded as cDNA or gDNA derived from T cells, B-cell-depleted T cells, or PBMCs.

The CDR3 consists of 15 residues. CDR1 MNHEY and CDR2 SMNVEV come from the germline V gene (reference sequence). With 4 bases clipped from V and 5 bases from J, the junction kept 8 bases outside the gene matches. As processed by the authors: Estimation of nucleated cell counts relied on the amplification of reference gene primers. Sequencing was performed with immunoSEQ multiplex PCR; in TCRdb, only in-frame clones are kept and a portion is missing. Clone size and the V and J calls come from that table; the DNA yielded D and trimming. There are around 150,000 clones in the sample; roughly 71% occur only once, and 3.7% lies in the top ten.

Input material: peripheral blood. This clonotype originated in an elderly woman with acute or convalescent COVID-19. The rearrangement links TRBV27 to TRBJ2-3; 8 nucleotides align to TRBD2. CDR3 amino acids: CASSSGLGFIDTQYF. The CDR3 nucleotides read TGTGCCAGCAGTTCGGGACTAGGGTTCATAGATACGCAGTATTTT.